The 10 T cell receptor beta chains reported below all come from one sample, sequenced in a study of control samples from healthy donors and cancer patients. Some clones are missing from TCRdb's copy, which holds only in-frame ones; the method was immunoSEQ multiplex PCR. This table has approximately 100,000 clones, roughly 89% appearing once. Sequencing was done on a sample of blood. The receptors stem from a woman aged 50 to 60 in good health.

The chain links TRBV12-3 or TRBV12-4 to TRBJ2-3; no firm D call. V gave up 5 bases and J gave up 4 bases, with 10 bases separating them. The CDR3 is made up of 13 amino acids. The CDR3 sequence: CASSGPGADTQYF. The DNA of the CDR3 is TGTGCCAGCAGTGGCCCTGGGGCAGATACGCAGTATTTT.

The genes are TRBV19 and TRBJ2-4; no firm D call. This CDR3 is built from 17 residues. Trimming cost V 4 bases and J 2 bases, with 18 bases left between them. Germline V lookup: CDR1 LNHDA, CDR2 SQIVND (reference sequence). The DNA of the CDR3 is TGTGCCAGTAGTACCGCCTATGACACATTGACCAAAAACATTCAGTACTTC. Translation gives CASSTAYDTLTKNIQYF.

The chain combines TRBV6-1 with TRBJ1-1; no reliable D call. The V and J ends lost 3 bases and 6 bases respectively, with 17 bases between them. In germline, CDR1 is MNHNS, CDR2 SASEGT. CDR3 length: 15 amino acids. CDR3 residues: CASSDLGVFGPEAFF. Here the CDR3 DNA reads TGTGCCAGCAGTGATCTCGGGGTTTTTGGGCCTGAAGCTTTCTTT.

J is TRBJ2-1 and V is TRBV14, with D perhaps matching TRBD1 or TRBD2 (5 bases each). From germline, CDR1 is SGHDN and CDR2 FVKESK. The V end was cut by 1 base, the J end by 4 bases, with 14 bases between. This CDR3 contains 16 residues. The CDR3 is CASSQVRDPLYNEQFF. Written as DNA, the CDR3 is TGTGCCAGCAGCCAAGTCCGGGACCCCCTTTACAATGAGCAGTTCTTC.

The chain joins TRBV5-6 to TRBJ1-2, with TRBD1 matching over 8 bases. From germline, CDR1 is SGHDT and CDR2 YYEEEE. The J segment lost 7 bases and the V segment lost 0 bases, leaving 11 bases of the junction unmatched. The length of the CDR3 is 16 residues. CDR3: CASSLEAGGGVSGYTF. CDR3 in DNA: TGTGCCAGCAGCTTGGAGGCAGGGGGCGGAGTGAGTGGCTACACCTTC.

The V call is TRBV24-1, the J call TRBJ2-1; D not certain. With 3 bases removed from V and 9 bases from J, the gap between germline ends came to 5 bases. Germline assignment: CDR1 KGHDR and CDR2 SFDVKD. CDR3 length equals 11 residues. CDR3 in amino acids: CATSDKGEQFF. CDR3 in DNA: TGTGCCACCAGTGATAAGGGTGAGCAGTTCTTC.

J is TRBJ1-5 and V is TRBV18, with TRBD1 as a possible D gene (5 bases). Germline CDR1 KGHSH, CDR2 LQKENI. This CDR3 is 16 amino acids long. The V end was cut by 2 bases, the J end by 0 bases, with 11 bases between. CDR3 nucleotide sequence: TGTGCCAGCTCACCAGGGGCAGCATATAGCAATCAGCCCCAGCATTTT. Protein: CASSPGAAYSNQPQHF.

The rearrangement links TRBV9 to TRBJ2-1; D gene ambiguous. Trimming shortened V by 3 bases and J by 5 bases, and 15 bases separated the two germline ends. The germline gives CDR1 SGDLS, CDR2 YYNGEE. CDR3 size: 15 residues. CDR3 amino acids: CASSAGSQVDNEQFF. The CDR3 coding sequence is TGTGCCAGCAGCGCCGGATCTCAGGTCGACAATGAGCAGTTCTTC. Drawing the rest from reference TRBV9 and TRBJ2-1, the complete variable domain is DSGVTQTPKHLITATGQRVTLRCSPRSGDLSVYWYQQSLDQGLQFLIQYYNGEERAKGNILERFSAQQFPDLHSELNLSSLELGDSALYFCASSAGSQVDNEQFFGPGTRLTVL.

CDR3 region: CASKSRENQPQHF. The CDR3 bases are TGTGCCAGTAAATCAAGGGAAAATCAGCCCCAGCATTTT. This chain joins TRBV19 and TRBJ1-5; D is ambiguous. This CDR3 spans 13 amino acids. The germline gives CDR1 LNHDA, CDR2 SQIVND (reference sequence). Deletions cut 7 bases from V and 4 bases from J, with 11 bases between.

The rearrangement links TRBV5-1 to TRBJ2-2; tentatively, D is TRBD1 (7 bases). V shed 7 bases and J shed 3 bases, with 16 bases lying between them. CDR1 is SGHRS, CDR2 YFSETQ, per germline. The CDR3 sequence is 15 residues long. CDR3 sequence reads: CASSLDREDTGELFF. CDR3 nucleotides: TGCGCCAGCTCCTTAGACAGGGAGGACACCGGGGAGCTGTTTTTT.